Listed below are T cell receptor beta chains from one sample, sequenced in a study of beta chain features in type 1 diabetes. Profiling relied on immunoSEQ multiplex PCR, and the TCRdb table lists in-frame clones only, not all of them. Of more than 550,000 clones in the sample, more than 13% were seen once. Sequencing input: naive CD4+ T cells from blood. The receptors stem from a man aged 18 to 29 with type 1 diabetes. Both conserved end residues are part of each CDR3. D genes are given only for firm matches. Clone size is stated in some rows and not others, as once, few, many or a class when expanded.

J: TRBJ1-2
size: few
V: TRBV7-9
D: .
DNA: TGTGCCAGCAGCCCCCTTCGTCCTAACTATGGCTACACCTTC
CDR3: CASSPLRPNYGYTF

J: TRBJ1-1
size: few
V: TRBV5-1
D: .
DNA: TGCGCCAGCAGCTTTACTCAGGGTTTAGGTGAAGCTTTCTTT
CDR3: CASSFTQGLGEAFF

J: TRBJ2-1
size: few
V: TRBV15
D: .
DNA: TGTGCCACCAGCACCCCGGGACACAATGAGCAGTTCTTC
CDR3: CATSTPGHNEQFF

J: TRBJ2-2
size: .
V: TRBV2
D: .
DNA: TGTGCCAGCAGTGAAGGTCTAGCCCACACCGGGGAGCTGTTTTTT
CDR3: CASSEGLAHTGELFF

J: TRBJ2-5
size: few
V: TRBV5-4
D: TRBD2
DNA: TGTGCCAGCAGCTTATATGCCGGGAGGGGCCCGCAAGAGACCCAGTACTTC
CDR3: CASSLYAGRGPQETQYF

J: TRBJ1-1
size: .
V: TRBV30
D: TRBD1
DNA: TGTGCCTGGACGTCCACATGGACAGGGACAGAGACTGAAGCTTTCTTT
CDR3: CAWTSTWTGTETEAFF

J: TRBJ2-1
size: .
V: TRBV11-2
D: TRBD2
DNA: TGTGCCAGCAGCCAAAAAGGTGGTAGCGGGAGAAATGAGCAGTTCTTC
CDR3: CASSQKGGSGRNEQFF

J: TRBJ2-7
size: few
V: TRBV7-2
D: TRBD2
DNA: TGTGCCAGCACCTCCGGAGGGACTAGCTACGAGCAGTACTTC
CDR3: CASTSGGTSYEQYF

J: TRBJ2-1
size: few
V: TRBV14
D: .
DNA: TGTGCCAGCAGCCAAGAAAGAATCGGCGAGCAGTTCTTC
CDR3: CASSQERIGEQFF

J: TRBJ2-3
size: few
V: TRBV7-9
D: .
DNA: TGTGCCAGCAGCTTAGACCGAAACACAGATACGCAGTATTTT
CDR3: CASSLDRNTDTQYF

J: TRBJ2-6
size: .
V: TRBV2
D: .
DNA: TGTGCCAGCAGCGCCTCTGGGGCCAACGTCCTGACTTTC
CDR3: CASSASGANVLTF

J: TRBJ2-7
size: .
V: TRBV25-1
D: TRBD1
DNA: TGTGCCAGCAGCCCAGGACAGGGTAACTACGAGCAGTACTTC
CDR3: CASSPGQGNYEQYF

J: TRBJ2-7
size: .
V: TRBV7-9
D: .
DNA: TGTGCCAGCACCCTACAAGGGGGAGGGTCCCACGAGCAGTACTTC
CDR3: CASTLQGGGSHEQYF

J: TRBJ1-1
size: few
V: TRBV6-5
D: .
DNA: TGTGCCAGCAGCTCCCATCCCACTGAAGCTTTCTTT
CDR3: CASSSHPTEAFF

J: TRBJ2-2
size: .
V: TRBV4-2
D: TRBD2
DNA: TGTGCCAGCAGCCAAGATCCCGGGGGGGTCCCCGGGGAGCTGTTTTTT
CDR3: CASSQDPGGVPGELFF

J: TRBJ2-4
size: .
V: TRBV5-5
D: .
DNA: TGTGCCAGCAGTCTCGGGCCCGCGGACATTCAGTACTTC
CDR3: CASSLGPADIQYF

J: TRBJ1-5
size: few
V: TRBV30
D: .
DNA: TGTGCCTGGGCACTTGGGGGTAGCGCCCAGCATTTT
CDR3: CAWALGGSAQHF

J: TRBJ2-7
size: .
V: TRBV9
D: .
DNA: TGTGCCAGCAGCGTAGAGGCGGGGAGCTCCTACGAGCAGTACTTC
CDR3: CASSVEAGSSYEQYF

J: TRBJ2-3
size: .
V: TRBV10-1
D: TRBD2
DNA: TGCGCCAGCAGCCTCGCGGGGGGAGATACGCAGTATTTT
CDR3: CASSLAGGDTQYF

J: TRBJ2-4
size: few
V: TRBV19
D: .
DNA: TGTGCCAGTAGTATAGATAGGGGCGCTGGCAAAAACATTCAGTACTTC
CDR3: CASSIDRGAGKNIQYF

J: TRBJ1-3
size: few
V: TRBV7-9
D: .
DNA: TGTGCCAGCAGCGGACCGGGTTTCATCTCTGGAAACACCATATATTTT
CDR3: CASSGPGFISGNTIYF

J: TRBJ1-1
size: few
V: TRBV6-5
D: .
DNA: TGTGCCAGCATCGGCGGCTTCTCCCACACTGAAGCTTTCTTT
CDR3: CASIGGFSHTEAFF

J: TRBJ1-5
size: .
V: TRBV6-5
D: .
DNA: TGTGCCAGCAGCACCTCTTATAGCAATCAGCCCCAGCATTTT
CDR3: CASSTSYSNQPQHF

J: TRBJ2-1
size: few
V: TRBV19
D: .
DNA: TGTGCCAGTAGTATAGAGGGTTACAATGAGCAGTTCTTC
CDR3: CASSIEGYNEQFF

J: TRBJ1-1
size: few
V: TRBV7-2
D: .
DNA: TGTGCCAGCAGCTTCCAGGACGGGACTGAAGCTTTCTTT
CDR3: CASSFQDGTEAFF

J: TRBJ1-5
size: .
V: TRBV7-2
D: .
DNA: TGTGCCAGCACTAGAGAGATTCAGCAGCCCCAGCATTTT
CDR3: CASTREIQQPQHF

J: TRBJ2-1
size: few
V: TRBV6-1
D: .
DNA: TGTGCCAGCAGTGAATGGGTTCTGAGGTCCTACAATGAGCAGTTCTTC
CDR3: CASSEWVLRSYNEQFF

J: TRBJ2-4
size: few
V: TRBV19
D: .
DNA: TGTGCCAGTAGTCGTTCTGGATCCGACATTCAGTACTTC
CDR3: CASSRSGSDIQYF

J: TRBJ2-1
size: few
V: TRBV7-9
D: .
DNA: TGTGCCAGCGGCCTCCCCACAGAGCAGTTCTTC
CDR3: CASGLPTEQFF

J: TRBJ2-3
size: few
V: TRBV15
D: .
DNA: TGTGCCACCAGGGTGGGGCAGGGCACAGATACGCAGTATTTT
CDR3: CATRVGQGTDTQYF

J: TRBJ2-1
size: .
V: TRBV12-2
D: .
DNA: TGTGCAAGTCGCTTAAGGACAGGGAGCTCCTACAATGAGCAGTTCTTC
CDR3: CASRLRTGSSYNEQFF

J: TRBJ1-2
size: .
V: TRBV7-9
D: TRBD1
DNA: TGTGCCAGCAGCTTAATGACAGGGAATCTCTATGGCTACACCTTC
CDR3: CASSLMTGNLYGYTF

J: TRBJ2-3
size: .
V: TRBV18
D: TRBD2
DNA: TGTGCCAGCTCTCAACTAGCGGGCCTCACAGATACGCAGTATTTT
CDR3: CASSQLAGLTDTQYF

J: TRBJ2-1
size: few
V: TRBV7-2
D: .
DNA: TGTGCCAGCAGCTTAGTATGGAGCTCCTACAATGAGCAGTTCTTC
CDR3: CASSLVWSSYNEQFF

J: TRBJ1-2
size: .
V: TRBV29-1
D: .
DNA: TGCAGCGTTGCTTCACAGGGAGTAACTAACTATGGCTACACCTTC
CDR3: CSVASQGVTNYGYTF

J: TRBJ2-7
size: .
V: TRBV4-2
D: TRBD2
DNA: TGTGCCAGCAGCCAAGACCTAGCGGGGGGCGTTAGCTCCTACGAGCAGTACTTC
CDR3: CASSQDLAGGVSSYEQYF

J: TRBJ2-3
size: .
V: TRBV5-1
D: TRBD1
DNA: TGCGCCAGCAGAGTGGCGTTGACAGGGGAACACACAGATACGCAGTATTTT
CDR3: CASRVALTGEHTDTQYF

J: TRBJ1-5
size: few
V: TRBV2
D: .
DNA: TGTGCCAGCAGTCCTCAGGGAGGGGGCAATCAGCCCCAGCATTTT
CDR3: CASSPQGGGNQPQHF

J: TRBJ1-1
size: .
V: TRBV5-1
D: .
DNA: TGCGCCAGCAGCTTGCCCCACACTGAAGCTTTCTTT
CDR3: CASSLPHTEAFF

J: TRBJ2-3
size: few
V: TRBV6-6
D: TRBD1
DNA: TGTGCCAGCAGTTACAGGGGGCCCAGCACAGATACGCAGTATTTT
CDR3: CASSYRGPSTDTQYF

J: TRBJ1-4
size: few
V: TRBV7-9
D: .
DNA: TGTGCCAGCAGCCCAGAGGGCGTTGCAACTAATGAAAAACTGTTTTTT
CDR3: CASSPEGVATNEKLFF

J: TRBJ2-3
size: .
V: TRBV11-1
D: TRBD1
DNA: TGTGCCAGCAGCTTAGGGACAGGGGTGATAGATACGCAGTATTTT
CDR3: CASSLGTGVIDTQYF

J: TRBJ1-2
size: few
V: TRBV28
D: .
DNA: TGTGCCAGCAGTTTGTGGGCTCACCATGGCTACACCTTC
CDR3: CASSLWAHHGYTF

J: TRBJ2-1
size: .
V: TRBV30
D: .
DNA: TGTGCCTGGAGTGTAGCGCCCGGCTCCTACAATGAGCAGTTCTTC
CDR3: CAWSVAPGSYNEQFF

J: TRBJ2-7
size: few
V: TRBV7-2
D: TRBD2
DNA: TGTGCCAGCAGCCTGACTAGCGGGAGGTTCCACGAGCAGTACTTC
CDR3: CASSLTSGRFHEQYF

J: TRBJ2-7
size: few
V: TRBV4-1
D: .
DNA: TGCGCCAGCAGCCTCGAAGGCAGGGGAGGGGTCGAGCAGTACTTC
CDR3: CASSLEGRGGVEQYF

J: TRBJ1-5
size: few
V: TRBV4-1
D: TRBD1
DNA: TGCGCCAGCAGCCTAACAGGGGATAATCAGCCCCAGCATTTT
CDR3: CASSLTGDNQPQHF

J: TRBJ1-1
size: few
V: TRBV29-1
D: .
DNA: TGCAGCGTGGATAGATCAATGAACACTGAAGCTTTCTTT
CDR3: CSVDRSMNTEAFF

J: TRBJ2-1
size: .
V: TRBV11-3
D: TRBD2
DNA: TGTGCCAGCAGCTTGGCTGGCGGGGGTAGTGAGCAGTTCTTC
CDR3: CASSLAGGGSEQFF

J: TRBJ2-2
size: few
V: TRBV4-1
D: .
DNA: TGCGCCAGCAGCCAGGGGATTAACAGTCAAGTGGTCGGGGAGCTGTTTTTT
CDR3: CASSQGINSQVVGELFF

J: TRBJ2-7
size: .
V: TRBV25-1
D: TRBD1
DNA: TGTGCCAGCAGCCCGGCCGGGACAGGGGCCTACGAGCAGTACTTC
CDR3: CASSPAGTGAYEQYF

J: TRBJ2-3
size: few
V: TRBV18
D: .
DNA: TGTGCCAGCTCACCGGGCGATACGCAGTATTTT
CDR3: CASSPGDTQYF

J: TRBJ1-2
size: few
V: TRBV29-1
D: TRBD1
DNA: TGCAGCGTTGGTGGAGACAGGGACTATGGCTACACCTTC
CDR3: CSVGGDRDYGYTF

J: TRBJ2-7
size: few
V: TRBV25-1
D: .
DNA: TGTGCCACCCTAGCCGCAGGACCCTACGAGCAGTACTTC
CDR3: CATLAAGPYEQYF

J: TRBJ1-1
size: .
V: TRBV5-1
D: .
DNA: TGCGCCAGCAGCCCCTTCGGTGACAGGCTGAACACTGAAGCTTTCTTT
CDR3: CASSPFGDRLNTEAFF

J: TRBJ1-3
size: .
V: TRBV9
D: .
DNA: TGTGCCAGCAGCGTCACGTCCTCTGGAAACACCATATATTTT
CDR3: CASSVTSSGNTIYF

J: TRBJ1-2
size: .
V: TRBV4-1
D: TRBD1
DNA: TGCGCCAGCAGCCCCGGACAGGGGGGTCGTAACTATGGCTACACCTTC
CDR3: CASSPGQGGRNYGYTF

J: TRBJ2-3
size: few
V: TRBV7-9
D: TRBD1
DNA: TGTGCCAGCAGCTCCACCGGGACAGGGTTCACAGATACGCAGTATTTT
CDR3: CASSSTGTGFTDTQYF